Following are 17 T cell receptor beta chains from one sample sequenced in a study of T cells in Graves' hyperthyroidism and ophthalmopathy. Amplified TCR beta CDR3 regions derived from RNA transcripts. HTBI primers were the set used in a first-round RT-PCR of the TCR CDR3. TCRdb independently ran MiXCR on the multiplex PCR reads; one entry per CDR3 protein. The table shows around 600,000 distinct CDR3 sequences, with 12% to 15% occurring only once. The sequenced sample consisted of blood. The receptors were sampled from a woman younger than 35 with Graves' ophthalmopathy.

Concerning this clonotype: It may be a read error: a sequence one base away is much more abundant. This chain uses TRBV28 with TRBJ1-2; possibly TRBD1 for D (5 bases). The CDR3 loop spans 14 amino acids. Germline V lookup: CDR1 MDHEN, CDR2 SYDVKM. Written as DNA, the CDR3 is TGTGCCAGCAGTTTCCAGGGCAGTAACTATGACTACACCTTC. As protein: CASSFQGSNYDYTF.

In its sample, this clonotype was seen many times. This sequence joins TRBV19 and TRBJ2-7, with a tentative D call TRBD1 (6 bases). In germline, CDR1 is LNHDA, CDR2 SQIVND (reference sequence). This CDR3 is built from 14 residues. V shed 1 base and J shed 2 bases, with 9 bases lying between them. DNA of the CDR3: TGTGCCAGTAGTATAGGGACAGAGACCTACGAGCAGTACTTC. Its translation: CASSIGTETYEQYF.

This clonotype occurred many times. The chain employs TRBV29-1 and TRBJ2-5; TRBD1 or TRBD2 may be the D gene (5 bases each). This CDR3 has 13 amino acids. CDR1 is SQVTM and CDR2 is ANQGSEA in the germline V gene. Trimming cost V 1 base and J 5 bases, with 11 bases left between them. The CDR3: CSVEVGREETQYF. The CDR3 region has the DNA TGCAGCGTTGAAGTCGGCAGGGAGGAGACCCAGTACTTC.

This clonotype was recorded at least ten times. The chain is built from TRBV28 and TRBJ1-5, with TRBD1 as a possible D gene (5 bases). V lost 3 bases to trimming and J lost 1 base, with 13 bases between them. Per the germline V gene, CDR1 is MDHEN and CDR2 is SYDVKM. There are 16 residues in the CDR3. The CDR3, as DNA: TGTGCCAGCAGTTTGGGGGGTAGAGGGAGCAATCAGCCCCAGCATTTT. Translation: CASSLGGRGSNQPQHF.

This chain links TRBV18 with TRBJ1-1, with D uncertain. This CDR3 contains 14 residues. Looked up from germline, CDR1 is KGHSH and CDR2 is LQKENI. Trimming pared 1 base from V and 6 bases from J, leaving 12 bases between. CDR3 sequence: CASSPRVTAAEAFF. The CDR3 DNA reads TGTGCCAGCTCACCACGGGTCACGGCCGCTGAAGCTTTCTTT.

Many counts were recorded for this clonotype. The chain uses TRBV3-1 and TRBJ2-2; 11 bases are shared with TRBD2. The V gene end was trimmed by 4 bases and the J gene end by 8 bases; junction bases not matched to a gene: 12. The CDR3 runs 17 residues. Germline CDR1 is LGHDT and CDR2 is YNNKEL (reference sequence). CDR3 amino acids: CASSLAGLAVPGGELFF. Here the CDR3 DNA reads TGTGCCAGCAGCCTTGCGGGACTAGCGGTCCCTGGGGGGGAGCTGTTTTTT.

This clonotype was found once. The CDR3 region has the DNA TGTGCCCTTCGACTAGCGGGTACGACAGATACGCAGTATTTT. It encodes CALRLAGTTDTQYF. The rearrangement joins TRBV10-3 to TRBJ2-3; TRBD2 matches at 10 bases. Germline V gives CDR1 ENHRY, CDR2 SYGVKD. This CDR3 is built from 14 residues. The V gene end was trimmed by 11 bases and the J gene end by 3 bases; junction bases not matched to a gene: 8.

This clonotype has at least ten counts. The V and J genes are TRBV28 and TRBJ2-3; 8 nucleotides line up with TRBD1. The germline gives CDR1 MDHEN, CDR2 SYDVKM. The CDR3 is 18 residues long. After removal of 3 bases from V and 5 bases from J, the junction contained 16 bases not matched to a gene. The CDR3 here is CASSLGVGQGIRGDTQYF. CDR3 sequence (DNA): TGTGCCAGCAGTTTGGGGGTCGGACAGGGTATCCGAGGAGATACGCAGTATTTT.

Ten or more counts support this clonotype. The gene calls are TRBV9 and TRBJ1-4, with 8 bases matching TRBD1. This CDR3 is built from 16 residues. The junction had 6 bases not matched to a gene; V was cut back by 0 bases and J by 5 bases. The germline gives CDR1 SGDLS, CDR2 YYNGEE. The CDR3 reads CASSVDGQGWNEKLFF. The DNA of the CDR3 is TGTGCCAGCAGCGTAGACGGACAGGGATGGAATGAAAAACTGTTTTTT.

The sample holds many counts of this clonotype. The chain combines TRBV5-6 with TRBJ2-7, with a possible D match to TRBD2 (6 bases). V lost 4 bases to trimming and J lost 6 bases, with 11 bases between them. The CDR3 length is 12 residues. CDR1 and CDR2 from the germline V gene are SGHDT and YYEEEE. The CDR3 is CASSAGSGEQYF. As DNA, the CDR3 is TGTGCCAGCAGCGCGGGGTCGGGCGAGCAGTACTTC.

This clonotype was seen a few times. The genes are TRBV12-3 or TRBV12-4 and TRBJ1-2; D unresolved. This CDR3 region has 14 residues. The V gene lost 0 bases and the J gene lost 10 bases, with 15 bases spanning the gap. CDR3 DNA sequence: TGTGCCAGCAGTTTAGCGGAGGGTTCGGGCGACTACACCTTC. Amino acids: CASSLAEGSGDYTF.

This clonotype showed up just once. The chain is built from TRBV5-5 and TRBJ1-3, with no clear D. Germline CDR1 is SGHKS and CDR2 is YYEKEE (reference sequence). V shed 8 bases and J shed 0 bases, with 12 bases lying between them. This CDR3 is 14 amino acids long. CDR3 nucleotide sequence: TGTGCCAGTCGGCGGACGGGCTCTGGAAACACCATATATTTT. It encodes CASRRTGSGNTIYF.

This clonotype was found a few times. This chain connects TRBV2 to TRBJ1-4, with a weak D call TRBD1 (6 bases). This CDR3 has 14 residues. V lost 4 bases to trimming and J lost 3 bases, with 9 bases between them. Germline lookup yields CDR1 SNHLY and CDR2 FYNNEI. CDR3 region: CASSGGAANEKLFF. The CDR3 DNA is TGTGCCAGCAGTGGGGGGGCTGCTAATGAAAAACTGTTTTTT.

This clonotype appeared a few times. A read error may explain this, as a much larger clone is one base away. This rearrangement joins TRBV12-3 or TRBV12-4 to TRBJ2-7; no firm D call. The CDR3 extends over 13 amino acids. V lost 2 bases to trimming and J lost 7 bases, with 12 bases between them. CDR3 sequence reads: CASSLQLVGEQYF. CDR3 in DNA: TGTGCCAGCAGTTTACAATTAGTCGGGGAGCAGTACTTC.

A note on this clonotype: This sequence may be a read error, since a much larger clone differs from it by one base. V usage is TRBV5-1 and J usage is TRBJ1-3, with D hard to call. CDR1 and CDR2 from the germline V gene are SGHRS and YFSETQ. This CDR3 has 16 residues. The CDR3 DNA follows: TGCGGCAGCAGCTTGGAATACGGGATGTCCGGAAACACCATATATTTT. Amino acid sequence: CGSSLEYGMSGNTIYF.

This clonotype was detected once. Just one base apart from a much larger clone, this may be a read error. This chain uses TRBV27 with TRBJ2-7, with unresolved D. This CDR3 has 11 amino acids. V was clipped by 11 bases and J by 0 bases, with 8 bases between them. Looked up from germline, CDR1 is MNHEY and CDR2 is SMNVEV (reference sequence). CDR3 sequence reads: CACASSYEQYF. The DNA for the CDR3 is TGTGCCTGCGCTAGCTCCTACGAGCAGTACTTC.

The CDR3, as DNA: TGTGCCAGCAGCCAGACTCTAAGACCCTCCGGGGAGCTGTTTTTT. Translating it yields CASSQTLRPSGELFF. The rearrangement links TRBV14 to TRBJ2-2; no clear D. The V and J ends lost 3 bases and 6 bases respectively, with 14 bases between them. The germline V gene encodes CDR1 SGHDN and CDR2 FVKESK. The CDR3 length is 15 residues.